These 5 T cell receptor beta chains originate from one sample sequenced in a study of neurological immune-mediated disorders. MiXCR was run by TCRdb on the 5' RACE reads, yielding one entry per CDR3 protein. The sample carries tens of thousands of distinct CDR3 sequences, 3.5% to 4% recorded once. The sample taken for sequencing was PBMCs. The origin of the receptors is a man aged 30-40 years with multiple sclerosis.

Ten or more counts support this clonotype. The chain has TRBV7-2 and TRBJ1-2; D is unresolved. The CDR3 contains 15 residues. V lost 5 bases and J 5 bases, leaving 18 bases between the germline ends. Germline V gene data show CDR1 as SGHTA and CDR2 as FQGNSA. The CDR3 nucleotides are TGTGCCAGCAGCCCGGAAAGGCAGCCCAAGTATGGCTACACCTTC. Encoded protein: CASSPERQPKYGYTF.

This clonotype was counted ten times or more. V usage is TRBV7-2 and J usage is TRBJ1-6; unclear D gene. The germline V and J ends were trimmed by 2 bases and 5 bases, with 7 bases remaining between them. CDR3 length: 14 amino acids. Germline lookup yields CDR1 SGHTA and CDR2 FQGNSA. The DNA of the CDR3 is TGTGCCAGCAGCTTACAGGATAATAATTCACCCCTCCACTTT. Translated, it gives CASSLQDNNSPLHF.

This clonotype has ten or more counts. The chain employs TRBV12-3 or TRBV12-4 and TRBJ1-1; 12 bases agree with TRBD1. J lost 11 bases, V lost 3 bases, and 7 bases had no gene match. This CDR3 contains 14 residues. The CDR3, as DNA: TGTGCCAGCAGTTTGGGACAGGGGGCCTTGGGGGCTTTCTTT. This codes for CASSLGQGALGAFF.

This clonotype was seen ten or more times. The gene calls are TRBV6-5 and TRBJ1-2, with 9 positions matching TRBD1. J lost 7 bases, V lost 2 bases, and 8 bases had no gene match. This CDR3 contains 15 residues. CDR1 MNHEY and CDR2 SVGAGI come from the germline V gene. As DNA, the CDR3 is TGTGCCAGCAGTTACCAAACAGGGGGCGCGAGTGGCTACACCTTC. This codes for CASSYQTGGASGYTF.

As for this clonotype: A much larger clonotype is one base distant, so this may be a read error. The rearrangement links TRBV12-3 or TRBV12-4 to TRBJ1-2; D not certain. V lost 6 bases and J lost 7, with 12 bases in between. The CDR3 runs 12 residues. CDR3 nucleotides: TGTGCCAGCAGCAGCACCGTAGGTGGCTACACCTTC. It specifies CASSSTVGGYTF.